This T cell receptor (beta chain) was identified in a study of CD8+ T cells in alopecia areata. The treatment was: oral pan-JAK inhibitor, 5-10 mg twice daily. Per the germline V gene, CDR1 is GTSNPN and CDR2 is SVGIG (reference sequence). The CDR3 has 14 residues. V lost 0 bases and J lost 10; bases outside the gene matches: 5. RNA extraction and reverse transcription yielded cDNA as sequencing template. TCRdb's copy holds only in-frame clones and misses some; the assay was immunoSEQ multiplex PCR. Here the sample spans approximately 280,000 clones, roughly 50% being singletons. This receptor was identified in a human donor with alopecia areata. The V call is TRBV30, the J call TRBJ1-6; the match to TRBD1 covers 8 bases. The specimen was CD4+ T cells sorted from blood, collected at week 24, from a patient treated with tofacitinib. The CDR3 reads CAWSVRGTGSPLHF. The CDR3 DNA reads as TGTGCCTGGAGTGTACGAGGGACAGGCTCACCCCTCCACTTT.